This is a list of T cell receptor beta chains from one sample in a study of blood T cell repertoires in COVID-19. The method was immunoSEQ multiplex PCR; TCRdb's version includes in-frame clones alone and lacks a portion of them. The sample holds 40,000 to 45,000 clones, approximately 71% seen once. Material for sequencing was peripheral blood. The receptors were gathered from a man older than 75 with acute or convalescent COVID-19. Each CDR3 is given without its conserved first and last residue. D genes are given only for firm matches.

v_gene	d_gene	j_gene	CDR3aa
TRBV2	TRBD1	TRBJ1-2	ASPWRGRGYGYT
TRBV18	TRBD2	TRBJ2-5	ASPPSVAGDQETQY
TRBV18	-	TRBJ1-1	ASSPRSGGTEAF
TRBV10-3	TRBD1	TRBJ1-4	AISESRGGEKLF
TRBV9	-	TRBJ2-5	ASSALERGSETQY
TRBV10-2	-	TRBJ1-6	ASSELSSSYNSPLH
TRBV29-1	TRBD2	TRBJ2-2	SVYTSGRSTGELF
TRBV7-9	TRBD1	TRBJ2-7	ASSLGDSYAQY
TRBV13	TRBD1	TRBJ2-2	ASSRTGYTGELF
TRBV27	TRBD1	TRBJ2-7	ASSLGPPILDRGHEQY
TRBV5-1	-	TRBJ2-1	ASSLEGPGNNEQF
TRBV15	-	TRBJ2-7	ATSYSGYEQY
TRBV27	TRBD2	TRBJ2-2	ASSSLAGGGTGELF
TRBV7-9	TRBD2	TRBJ2-1	ASSTREGLQF
TRBV19	TRBD1	TRBJ1-2	ASSIAGPGQGAGGYT
TRBV5-4	-	TRBJ2-1	ASSLAWGSGPVNEQF
TRBV12-5	-	TRBJ2-1	ASGLVNLREDNEQF
TRBV6-6	TRBD1	TRBJ2-3	ASSRNRGRNTDTQY
TRBV7-8	-	TRBJ2-7	ASSLTRSEQY
TRBV19	TRBD1	TRBJ2-7	ASSARDRGPDEQY
TRBV2	-	TRBJ1-5	ASSSGYGDQPQH
TRBV5-8	TRBD2	TRBJ2-3	ASSLSGKSTDTQY
TRBV7-9	TRBD1	TRBJ2-5	ASSPPTGAQETQY
TRBV27	-	TRBJ2-7	ASSTLDSSYEQY
TRBV7-9	-	TRBJ2-5	ASSPQLAQY
TRBV7-9	TRBD2	TRBJ2-1	ASSLPAGGTYNEQF
TRBV28	TRBD1	TRBJ1-4	ASSTTGVGEKLF
TRBV5-1	TRBD2	TRBJ2-3	ATSGGGRAGDTQY
TRBV5-5	-	TRBJ2-7	ASSFPSPTYEQY
TRBV2	-	TRBJ1-2	ASKQGTDEGYT